This TCR beta chain stems from a study of T cells after yellow fever vaccination. This clonotype was seen only a few times. The V and J ends lost 0 bases and 3 bases respectively, with 11 bases between them. CDR1 and CDR2 (germline): LGHDT, YNNKEL (reference sequence). CDR3 length: 15 residues. TCRdb reanalysed the 5' RACE reads using MiXCR and keeps one entry per CDR3 protein. The profile shows about 320,000 distinct CDR3 sequences, approximately 12% of them singletons. V usage is TRBV3-1 and J usage is TRBJ1-1; D gene unclear. The receptor was derived from a young man who received the YFV17D yellow fever vaccine. This material consisted of CD4+ T cells sorted from PBMCs, taken 15 days after the yellow fever booster vaccination. The CDR3 DNA is TGTGCCAGCAGCCAAGAAGCTGATGGCGACACTGAAGCTTTCTTT. The encoded protein is CASSQEADGDTEAFF.